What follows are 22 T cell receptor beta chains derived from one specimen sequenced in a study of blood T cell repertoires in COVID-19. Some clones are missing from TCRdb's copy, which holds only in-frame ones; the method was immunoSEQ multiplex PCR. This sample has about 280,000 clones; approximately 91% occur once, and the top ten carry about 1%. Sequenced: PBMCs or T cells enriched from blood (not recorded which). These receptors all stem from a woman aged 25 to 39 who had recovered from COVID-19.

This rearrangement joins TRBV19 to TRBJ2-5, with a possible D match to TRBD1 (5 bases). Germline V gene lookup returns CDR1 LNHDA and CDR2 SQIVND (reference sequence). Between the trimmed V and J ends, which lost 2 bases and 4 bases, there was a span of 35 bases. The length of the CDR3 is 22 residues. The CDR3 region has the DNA TGTGCCAGTAGTATAAGGAGACGAACAGGCTCTCCGGCTCAAACCAATCTAGAGACCCAGTACTTC. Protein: CASSIRRRTGSPAQTNLETQYF.

The CDR3 loop is CASSELTGMAEAFF. The CDR3 DNA follows: TGTGCCAGCAGTGAGCTGACAGGGATGGCTGAAGCTTTCTTT. V and J are TRBV6-1 and TRBJ1-1, with 7 bases that match TRBD1. Germline V gives CDR1 MNHNS, CDR2 SASEGT. Unmatched junction bases numbered 7, after V lost 3 bases and J lost 6 bases. This CDR3 contains 14 residues.

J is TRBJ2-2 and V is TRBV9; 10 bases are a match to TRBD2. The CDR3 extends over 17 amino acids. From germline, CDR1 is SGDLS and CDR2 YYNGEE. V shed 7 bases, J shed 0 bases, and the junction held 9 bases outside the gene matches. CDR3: CASHPSLAGANTGELFF. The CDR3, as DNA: TGTGCCAGCCATCCCTCCCTAGCGGGGGCGAACACCGGGGAGCTGTTTTTT.

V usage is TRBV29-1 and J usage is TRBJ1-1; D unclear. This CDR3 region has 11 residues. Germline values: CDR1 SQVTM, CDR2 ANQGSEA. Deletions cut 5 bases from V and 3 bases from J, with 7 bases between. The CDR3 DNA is TGCAGCGTTTCAGTGTACACTGAAGCTTTCTTT. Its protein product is CSVSVYTEAFF.

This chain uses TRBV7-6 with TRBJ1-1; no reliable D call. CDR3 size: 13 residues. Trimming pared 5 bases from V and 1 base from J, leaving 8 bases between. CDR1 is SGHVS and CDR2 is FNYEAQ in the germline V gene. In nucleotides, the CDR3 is TGTGCCAGCAGCGAAACGAGGAACACTGAAGCTTTCTTT. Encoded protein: CASSETRNTEAFF.

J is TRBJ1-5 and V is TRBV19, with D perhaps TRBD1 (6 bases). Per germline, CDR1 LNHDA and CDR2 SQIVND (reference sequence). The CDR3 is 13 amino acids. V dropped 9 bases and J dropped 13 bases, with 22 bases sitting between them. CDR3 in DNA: TGTGCCAGCGGTTCAACAGGGCCGGGACATCAGCATTTT. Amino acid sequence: CASGSTGPGHQHF. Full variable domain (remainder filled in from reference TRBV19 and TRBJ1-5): DGGITQSPKYLFRKEGQNVTLSCEQNLNHDAMYWYRQDPGQGLRLIYYSQIVNDFQKGDIAEGYSVSREKKESFPLTVTSAQKNPTAFYLCASGSTGPGHQHFGDGTRLSIL.

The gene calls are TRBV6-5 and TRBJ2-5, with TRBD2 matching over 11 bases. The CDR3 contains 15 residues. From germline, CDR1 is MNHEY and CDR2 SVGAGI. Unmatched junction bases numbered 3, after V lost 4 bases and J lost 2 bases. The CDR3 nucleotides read TGTGCCAGCAGTTCCAGACTAGCGGGGCAAGAGACCCAGTACTTC. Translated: CASSSRLAGQETQYF.

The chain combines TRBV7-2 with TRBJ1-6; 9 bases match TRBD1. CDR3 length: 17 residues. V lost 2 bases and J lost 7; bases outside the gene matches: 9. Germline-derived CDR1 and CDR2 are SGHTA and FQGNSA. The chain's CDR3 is CASSLIGSGTGNSPLHF. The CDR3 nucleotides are TGTGCCAGCAGCTTAATCGGTTCCGGGACAGGGAATTCACCCCTCCACTTT.

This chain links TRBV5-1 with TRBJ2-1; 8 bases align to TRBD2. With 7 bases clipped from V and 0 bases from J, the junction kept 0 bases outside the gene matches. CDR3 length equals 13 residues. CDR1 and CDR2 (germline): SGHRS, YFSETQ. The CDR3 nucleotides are TGCGCCAGCCGGGAGGGCTCCTACAATGAGCAGTTCTTC. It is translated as CASREGSYNEQFF.

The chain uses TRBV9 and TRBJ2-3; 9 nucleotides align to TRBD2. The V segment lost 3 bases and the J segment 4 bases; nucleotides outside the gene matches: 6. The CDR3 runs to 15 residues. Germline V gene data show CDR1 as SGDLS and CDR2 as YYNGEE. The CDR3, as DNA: TGTGCCAGCAGCGGCCCGGGACTAGCCCCAGATACGCAGTATTTT. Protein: CASSGPGLAPDTQYF.

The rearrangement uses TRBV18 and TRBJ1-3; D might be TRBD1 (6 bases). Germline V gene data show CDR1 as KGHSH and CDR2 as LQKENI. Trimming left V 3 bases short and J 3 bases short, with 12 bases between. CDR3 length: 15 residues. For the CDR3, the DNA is TGTGCCAGCTCACCGTCAGGGGTTAGTGGAAACACCATATATTTT. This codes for CASSPSGVSGNTIYF.

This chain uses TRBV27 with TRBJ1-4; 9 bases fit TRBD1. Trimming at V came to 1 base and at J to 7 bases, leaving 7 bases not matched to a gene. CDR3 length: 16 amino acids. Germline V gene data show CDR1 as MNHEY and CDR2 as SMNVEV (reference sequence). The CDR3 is CASSLWFGTGTEKLFF. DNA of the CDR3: TGTGCCAGCAGTTTATGGTTTGGGACAGGGACTGAAAAACTGTTTTTT.

CDR3 amino acids: CASSEDSRFEQYF. The CDR3 DNA sequence: TGTGCCAGCAGCGAAGACTCAAGGTTCGAGCAGTACTTC. The rearrangement joins TRBV7-2 to TRBJ2-7; D ambiguous. CDR1 and CDR2 from the germline V gene are SGHTA and FQGNSA. The CDR3 is made up of 13 amino acids. The V end was cut by 5 bases, the J end by 6 bases, with 14 bases between. Complete variable domain (other parts from reference TRBV7-2 and TRBJ2-7): GAGVSQSPSNKVTEKGKDVELRCDPISGHTALYWYRQSLGQGLEFLIYFQGNSAPDKSGLPSDRFSAERTGGSVSTLTIQRTQQEDSAVYLCASSEDSRFEQYFGPGTRLTVT.

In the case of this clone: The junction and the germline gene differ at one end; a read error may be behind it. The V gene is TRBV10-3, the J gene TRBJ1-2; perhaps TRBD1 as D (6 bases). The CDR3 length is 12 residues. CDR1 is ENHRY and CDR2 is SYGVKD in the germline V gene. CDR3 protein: CAISDQKGVNNF. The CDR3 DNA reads TGTGCCATCAGTGATCAGAAGGGGGTCAATAACTTC.

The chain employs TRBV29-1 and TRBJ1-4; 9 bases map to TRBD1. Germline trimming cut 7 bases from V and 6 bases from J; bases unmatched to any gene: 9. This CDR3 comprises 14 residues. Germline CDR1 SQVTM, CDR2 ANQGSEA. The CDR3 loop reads CSGGLRDRDEKLFF. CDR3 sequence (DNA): TGCAGCGGAGGACTCCGGGACAGGGATGAAAAACTGTTTTTT. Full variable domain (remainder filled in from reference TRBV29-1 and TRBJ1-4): SAVISQKPSRDICQRGTSLTIQCQVDSQVTMMFWYRQQPGQSLTLIATANQGSEATYESGFVIDKFPISRPNLTFSTLTVSNMSPEDSSIYLCSGGLRDRDEKLFFGSGTQLSVL.

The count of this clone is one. The CDR3 DNA is TGTGCCAGCAGCCCGACTAGCGGGAGCCACGAGCAGTACTTC. Its translation is CASSPTSGSHEQYF. The rearrangement joins TRBV6-4 to TRBJ2-7, with 12 bases identical to TRBD2. The CDR3 totals 14 residues. V gave up 6 bases and J gave up 5 bases; unmatched junction bases: 5. Germline CDR1 is MRHNA and CDR2 is SNTAGT.

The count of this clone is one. The CDR3 coding sequence is TGTGCCAGTAGTATACGCGGGGGGATGGGGAAGACCCAGTACTTC. The encoded protein is CASSIRGGMGKTQYF. The chain employs TRBV19 and TRBJ2-5, with 8 bases that match TRBD2. Trimming cost V 2 bases and J 6 bases; bases outside gene matches: 8. The CDR3 extends over 15 amino acids. Germline CDR1 LNHDA, CDR2 SQIVND (reference sequence).

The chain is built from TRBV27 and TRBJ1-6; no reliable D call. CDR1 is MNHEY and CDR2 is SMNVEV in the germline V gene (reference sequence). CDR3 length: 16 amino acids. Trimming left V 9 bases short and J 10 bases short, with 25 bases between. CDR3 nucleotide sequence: TGTGCCAGTCGAGATTTGGATCCGGGGTTAAGGTCACCCCTCCACTTT. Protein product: CASRDLDPGLRSPLHF.

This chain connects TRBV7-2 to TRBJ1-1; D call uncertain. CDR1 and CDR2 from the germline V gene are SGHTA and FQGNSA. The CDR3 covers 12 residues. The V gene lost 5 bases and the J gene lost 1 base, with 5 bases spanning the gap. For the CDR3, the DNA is TGTGCCAGCAGCAAACAGAACACTGAAGCTTTCTTT. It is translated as CASSKQNTEAFF.

CDR3 DNA sequence: TGCGCCAGCAGCACGGGACTAGCGACGAACACCGGGGAGCTGTTTTTT. The encoded protein is CASSTGLATNTGELFF. J is TRBJ2-2 and V is TRBV5-1; 10 nucleotides agree with TRBD2. Germline loops: CDR1 SGHRS, CDR2 YFSETQ. V lost 4 bases to trimming and J lost 0 bases; unmatched junction nucleotides: 3. The CDR3 has 16 residues.

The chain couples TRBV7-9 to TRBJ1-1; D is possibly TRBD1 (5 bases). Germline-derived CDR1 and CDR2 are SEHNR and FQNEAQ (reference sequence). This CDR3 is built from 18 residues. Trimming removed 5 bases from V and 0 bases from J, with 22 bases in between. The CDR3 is CASSLGLLKSGMNTEAFF. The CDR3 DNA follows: TGTGCCAGCAGCCTGGGACTTCTAAAATCGGGAATGAACACTGAAGCTTTCTTT.

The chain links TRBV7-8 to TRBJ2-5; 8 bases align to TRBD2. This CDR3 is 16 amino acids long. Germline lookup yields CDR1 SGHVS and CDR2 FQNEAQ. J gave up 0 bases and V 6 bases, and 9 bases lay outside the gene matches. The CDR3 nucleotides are TGTGCCAGCAGTTCAGGACTAGCCCTAAACCAAGAGACCCAGTACTTC. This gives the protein CASSSGLALNQETQYF.